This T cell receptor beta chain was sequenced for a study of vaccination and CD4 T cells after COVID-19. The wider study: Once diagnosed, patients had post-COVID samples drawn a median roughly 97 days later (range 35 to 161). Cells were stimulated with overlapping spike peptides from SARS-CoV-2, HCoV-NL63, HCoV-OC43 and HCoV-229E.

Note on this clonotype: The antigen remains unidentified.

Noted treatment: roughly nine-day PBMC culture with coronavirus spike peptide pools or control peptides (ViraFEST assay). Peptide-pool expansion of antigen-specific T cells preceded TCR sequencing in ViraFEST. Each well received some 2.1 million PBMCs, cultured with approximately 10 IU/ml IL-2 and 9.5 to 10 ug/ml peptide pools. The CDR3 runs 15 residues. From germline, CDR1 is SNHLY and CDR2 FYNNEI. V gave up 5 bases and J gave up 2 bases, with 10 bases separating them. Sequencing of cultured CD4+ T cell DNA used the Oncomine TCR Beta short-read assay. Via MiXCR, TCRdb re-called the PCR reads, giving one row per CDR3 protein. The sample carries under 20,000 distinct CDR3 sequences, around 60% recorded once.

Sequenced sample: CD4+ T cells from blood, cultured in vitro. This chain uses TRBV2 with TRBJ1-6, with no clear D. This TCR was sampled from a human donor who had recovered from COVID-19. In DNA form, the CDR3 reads TGTGCCAGCAGTATCGGAGCCACCTATAATTCACCCCTCCACTTT. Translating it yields CASSIGATYNSPLHF.